The present T cell receptor (beta chain) was sequenced within a study of human T cells and chemical hapten exposure. Study-level findings and limits: Expanded TCR sets contained significantly more large CDR3 similarity clusters than controls.

The V segment lost 2 bases and the J segment 0 bases; nucleotides outside the gene matches: 5. Per germline, CDR1 LGHNA and CDR2 YSLEER. The CDR3 runs to 16 residues. The table lists this clonotype with a few counts. Its target is not known. TCRdb called the RACE reads again in MiXCR, with one record for every CDR3 protein. Of around 330,000 distinct CDR3 sequences in the sample, 5.5% were seen once. The sample's time point: pre-sensitization, week 0. The sample's treatment: therapeutic diphenylcyclopropenone sensitization with weekly scalp DPC. The sequencing here drew on whole blood, taken in connection with sensitization to the hapten diphenylcyclopropenone (DPC). The chain carries TRBV4-3 and TRBJ2-7; 9 positions agree with TRBD1. This TCR was recovered from a woman aged 18-30 years with alopecia areata. Some clones in this sample may be carry-over from other donors' samples. The chain's CDR3 is CASSQHGTGSSYEQYF. The CDR3 nucleotides are TGCGCCAGCAGCCAACATGGGACAGGGAGCTCCTACGAGCAGTACTTC.